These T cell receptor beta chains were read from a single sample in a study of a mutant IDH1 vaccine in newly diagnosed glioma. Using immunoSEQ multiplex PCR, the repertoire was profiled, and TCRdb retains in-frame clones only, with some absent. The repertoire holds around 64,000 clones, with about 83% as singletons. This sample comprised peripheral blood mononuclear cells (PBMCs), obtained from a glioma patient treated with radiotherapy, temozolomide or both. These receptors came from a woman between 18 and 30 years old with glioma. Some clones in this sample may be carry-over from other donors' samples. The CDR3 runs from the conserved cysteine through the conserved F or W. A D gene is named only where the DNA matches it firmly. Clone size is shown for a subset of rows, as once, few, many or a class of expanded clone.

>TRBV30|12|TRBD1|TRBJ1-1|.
CACKDRATEAFF
TGTGCCTGCAAGGACAGGGCGACTGAAGCTTTCTTT
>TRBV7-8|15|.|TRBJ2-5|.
CASSPALGRQETQYF
TGTGCCAGCAGCCCAGCACTAGGTCGACAAGAGACCCAGTACTTC
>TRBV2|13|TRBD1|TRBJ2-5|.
CARGTGGQETQYF
TGTGCGAGAGGAACAGGGGGTCAAGAGACCCAGTACTTC
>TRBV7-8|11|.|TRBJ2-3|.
CASGPTSTQYF
TGTGCCAGCGGACCGACTAGTACGCAGTATTTT
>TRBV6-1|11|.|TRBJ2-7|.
CASVLNYEQYF
TGTGCCAGCGTTTTAAACTACGAGCAGTACTTC
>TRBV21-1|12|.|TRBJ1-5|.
CASSSANQPQHF
TGTGCCAGCTCATCTGCGAATCAGCCCCAGCATTTT
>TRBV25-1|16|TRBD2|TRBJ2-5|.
CASSDPAGTSGRTQYF
TGTGCCAGCAGTGATCCCGCCGGGACTAGCGGGCGGACCCAGTACTTC
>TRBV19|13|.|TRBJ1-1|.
CASSTHLNTEAFF
TGTGCCAGTAGCACACACTTGAACACTGAAGCTTTTTTT
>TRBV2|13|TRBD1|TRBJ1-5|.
CATCTDRAQPQHF
TGTGCCACTTGTACGGACAGGGCACAGCCCCAGCATTTT
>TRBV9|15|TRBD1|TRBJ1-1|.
CASSVGTGMNTEAFF
TGTGCCAGCAGCGTGGGGACAGGGATGAACACTGAAGCTTTCTTT
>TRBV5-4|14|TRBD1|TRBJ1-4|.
CASSSRGTNEKLFF
TGTGCCAGCAGCTCCAGGGGGACTAATGAAAAACTGTTTTTT
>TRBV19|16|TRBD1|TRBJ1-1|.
CASTEKMQGAWAEAFF
TGTGCCAGTACCGAGAAGATGCAGGGGGCATGGGCTGAAGCTTTCTTT
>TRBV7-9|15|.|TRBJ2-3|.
CASSSDATIRDTQYF
TGTGCCAGCAGCTCCGACGCTACAATTCGGGATACGCAGTATTTT
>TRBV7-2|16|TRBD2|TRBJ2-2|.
CASSLESGGGTGELFF
TGTGCCAGCAGCTTAGAAAGCGGGGGGGGAACCGGGGAGCTGTTTTTT
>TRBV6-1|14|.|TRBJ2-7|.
CASSEWGPNYEQYF
TGTGCCAGCAGTGAATGGGGACCAAACTACGAGCAGTACTTC
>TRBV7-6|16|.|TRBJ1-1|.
CASSLGGGGRNTEAFF
TGTGCCAGCAGCTTAGGAGGAGGGGGGCGGAACACTGAAGCTTTCTTT
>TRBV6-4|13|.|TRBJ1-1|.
CASSARSNTEAFF
TGTGCCAGCAGTGCGAGGTCAAACACTGAAGCTTTCTTT
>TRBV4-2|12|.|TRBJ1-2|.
CASSQLEGGYTF
TGTGCCAGCAGCCAACTTGAGGGAGGCTACACCTTC
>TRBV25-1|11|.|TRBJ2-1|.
CASSRVHEQFF
TGTGCCAGTTCAAGAGTCCATGAGCAGTTCTTC
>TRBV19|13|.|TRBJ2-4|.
CASSIGSKNIQYF
TGTGCCAGTAGTATAGGGTCCAAAAACATTCAGTACTTC
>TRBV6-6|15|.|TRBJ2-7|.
CASSYPALGHYEQYF
TGTGCCAGCAGTTATCCGGCACTTGGACACTACGAGCAGTACTTC
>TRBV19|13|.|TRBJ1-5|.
CASSPQGFGPQHF
TGTGCCAGTAGTCCCCAGGGGTTTGGGCCCCAGCATTTT
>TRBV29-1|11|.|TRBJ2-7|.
CSVGPSHEQYF
TGCAGCGTGGGGCCAAGCCACGAGCAGTACTTC
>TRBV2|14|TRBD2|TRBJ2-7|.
CASTTAGVPYEQYF
TGTGCCAGCACTACAGCGGGAGTCCCCTACGAGCAGTACTTC
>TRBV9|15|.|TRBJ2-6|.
CASSVGNSGANVLTF
TGTGCCAGCAGCGTAGGTAACTCTGGGGCCAACGTCCTGACTTTC
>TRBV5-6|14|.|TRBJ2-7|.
CASSFGRAASEQYF
TGTGCCAGCAGCTTTGGTCGGGCCGCGTCCGAGCAGTACTTC
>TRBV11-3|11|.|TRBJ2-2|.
CASSFPGELFF
TGTGCCAGCAGCTTCCCCGGGGAGCTGTTTTTT
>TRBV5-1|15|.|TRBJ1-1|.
CASSWDPVGTGEAFF
TGCGCCAGCAGCTGGGACCCCGTAGGGACCGGAGAAGCTTTCTTT
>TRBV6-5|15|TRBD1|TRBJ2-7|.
CASRNERTGYYEQYF
TGTGCCAGCAGGAACGAAAGGACAGGGTACTACGAGCAGTACTTC
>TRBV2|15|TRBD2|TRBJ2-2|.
CASSERTSVTGELFF
TGTGCCAGCAGTGAAAGGACTAGCGTCACCGGGGAGCTGTTTTTT
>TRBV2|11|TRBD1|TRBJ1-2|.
CADRQGGGYTF
TGTGCCGACCGACAGGGGGGAGGCTACACCTTC
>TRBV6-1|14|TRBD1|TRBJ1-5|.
CASSEGAGGQPQHF
TGTGCCAGCAGTGAAGGGGCAGGGGGCCAGCCCCAGCATTTT
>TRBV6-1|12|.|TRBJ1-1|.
CASKAGSMQAFF
TGTGCCAGCAAGGCAGGGAGTATGCAGGCTTTCTTT
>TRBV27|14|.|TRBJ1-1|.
CASSFQGENTEAFF
TGTGCCAGCAGTTTCCAAGGAGAGAACACTGAAGCTTTCTTT
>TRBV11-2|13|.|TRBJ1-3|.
CASSLSGRNTIYF
TGTGCCAGCAGCTTATCCGGGAGAAACACCATATATTTT
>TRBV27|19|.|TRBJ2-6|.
CASSPYGDSLATGANVLTF
TGTGCCAGCAGTCCCTACGGGGACTCCCTCGCTACCGGGGCCAACGTCCTGACTTTC
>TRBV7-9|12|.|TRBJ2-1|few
CASSLAYNEQFF
TGTGCCAGCAGCTTAGCCTACAATGAGCAGTTCTTC
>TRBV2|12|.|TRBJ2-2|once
CASKHSTGELFF
TGTGCCAGCAAGCATAGCACCGGGGAGCTGTTTTTT
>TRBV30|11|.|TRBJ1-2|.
CACLGSGGYTF
TGTGCCTGCCTAGGATCTGGTGGCTACACCTTC
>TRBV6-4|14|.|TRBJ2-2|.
CASSDSGTTGELFF
TGTGCCAGCAGTGACTCGGGTACCACCGGGGAGCTGTTTTTT
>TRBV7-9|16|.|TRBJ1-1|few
CASSLVGAQLNTEAFF
TGTGCCAGCAGCTTAGTCGGGGCACAGCTTAACACTGAAGCTTTCTTT
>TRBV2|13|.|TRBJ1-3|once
CASSEGIEDTIYF
TGTGCCAGCAGTGAGGGGATTGAGGACACCATATATTTT
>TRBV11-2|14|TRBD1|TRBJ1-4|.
CASSLTGLGEKLFF
TGTGCCAGCAGCTTGACAGGGCTAGGTGAAAAACTGTTTTTT
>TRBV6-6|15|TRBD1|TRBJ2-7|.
CASSAPGQGAREQYF
TGTGCCAGCAGCGCTCCGGGACAGGGGGCTCGCGAGCAGTACTTC
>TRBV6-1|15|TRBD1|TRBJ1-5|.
CASSTDRGINQPQHF
TGTGCCAGCAGCACCGACAGGGGCATCAATCAGCCCCAGCATTTT
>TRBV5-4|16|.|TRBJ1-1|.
CASSLGGQGLNTEAFF
TGTGCCAGCAGCTTGGGGGGTCAGGGGCTGAACACTGAAGCTTTCTTT
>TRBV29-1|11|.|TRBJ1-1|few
CSVERYTEAFF
TGCAGCGTTGAGAGGTACACTGAAGCTTTCTTT
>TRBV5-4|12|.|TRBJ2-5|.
CASSSVQETQYF
TGTGCCAGCAGCTCGGTCCAAGAGACCCAGTACTTC
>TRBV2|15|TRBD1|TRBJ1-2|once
CASSLGQGASGGYTF
TGTGCCAGCAGCTTAGGACAGGGGGCCTCAGGGGGCTACACCTTC
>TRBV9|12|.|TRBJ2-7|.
CASSEESGEQYF
TGTGCCAGCAGCGAGGAATCGGGCGAGCAGTACTTC
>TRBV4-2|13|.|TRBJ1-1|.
CASSQDSNTEAFF
TGTGCCAGCAGCCAAGATTCGAACACTGAAGCTTTCTTT